The next 14 T cell receptor beta chains were all read from a single sample in a study of OX40 agonist ivuxolimab in advanced cancers. The data were produced by immunoSEQ multiplex PCR, yet TCRdb's version contains in-frame clones alone and is incomplete. Of roughly 61,000 clones in the sample, roughly nine tenths were seen once. The sample here was CD4+ or CD8+ T cells sorted from blood, taken in a trial of the OX40 agonist ivuxolimab. These receptors all come from an adult with an advanced solid tumor such as melanoma, head and neck, liver or kidney cancer.

This rearrangement joins TRBV5-1 to TRBJ2-7; D possibly matches TRBD1 or TRBD2 (6 bases each). The V end lost 2 bases, the J end lost 1 base, and 19 bases lay between the germline ends. The length of the CDR3 is 17 residues. CDR1 and CDR2 from the germline V gene are SGHRS and YFSETQ. CDR3 sequence: CASSLSSGASWSYEQYF. The CDR3 DNA is TGCGCCAGCAGCTTATCCTCGGGGGCCTCGTGGTCCTACGAGCAGTACTTC.

The V call is TRBV5-1, the J call TRBJ1-1; D not certain. Germline V lookup: CDR1 SGHRS, CDR2 YFSETQ. The CDR3 runs 16 residues. V lost 0 bases to trimming and J lost 0 bases, with 12 bases between them. CDR3 DNA: TGCGCCAGCAGCTTGGTCCCCCCTGCTATGAACACTGAAGCTTTCTTT. Translation gives CASSLVPPAMNTEAFF.

The chain uses TRBV7-9 and TRBJ2-7; tentative D call: TRBD2 (8 bases). Germline V gene sequence: CDR1 SEHNR, CDR2 FQNEAQ (reference sequence). There are 15 residues in the CDR3. The V end lost 1 base, the J end lost 2 bases, and 12 bases lay between the germline ends. The CDR3 DNA is TGTGCCAGCAGCTTAGTCGGGAGGGGGCCCTACGAGCAGTACTTC. It translates to CASSLVGRGPYEQYF.

This clone was picked up a small number of times. The rearrangement links TRBV5-1 to TRBJ1-6, with D possibly being TRBD1 (6 bases). The germline gives CDR1 SGHRS, CDR2 YFSETQ. The length of the CDR3 is 15 residues. V was cut by 6 bases and J by 5 bases, with 15 bases left in between. CDR3 in DNA: TGCGCCAGCAAAAAGGCAGGGGCGGATAATTCACCCCTCCACTTT. Translated: CASKKAGADNSPLHF.

The chain recombines TRBV27 with TRBJ2-7, with 12 bases that match TRBD1. The V gene's germline CDR1 is MNHEY and CDR2 SMNVEV (reference sequence). The CDR3 runs 15 residues. The V and J ends lost 6 bases and 4 bases, in that order; junction bases with no gene match: 7. CDR3 bases: TGTGCCAGCAGGGCCGGGACAGGGGGCGAGTACGAGCAGTACTTC. It translates to CASRAGTGGEYEQYF.

The J gene is TRBJ2-5, the V gene TRBV7-9; D is possibly TRBD1 (6 bases). The DNA end is more similar to TRBJ2-7, so the J call may be wrong. The length of the CDR3 is 13 residues. Germline V gene lookup returns CDR1 SEHNR and CDR2 FQNEAQ (reference sequence). The CDR3 DNA reads TGTGCCAGCAGCCCTCGGGACATCTACGAGCAGTACTTC. Amino acids: CASSPRDIYEQYF.

The chain's CDR3 is CASSLGLAGPGELFF. The CDR3 coding sequence is TGTGCCAGCAGCTTAGGACTAGCGGGGCCCGGGGAGCTGTTTTTT. This rearrangement joins TRBV11-2 to TRBJ2-2, with 11 nucleotides matching TRBD2. CDR1 and CDR2 from the germline V gene are SGHAT and FQNNGV. This CDR3 is built from 15 residues. With V trimmed by 1 base and J by 6 bases, 1 base remained unmatched.

The rearrangement joins TRBV28 to TRBJ1-3; D call uncertain. The germline V gene encodes CDR1 MDHEN and CDR2 SYDVKM. Trimming took 5 bases from V and 0 from J, leaving 11 bases between them. This CDR3 has 15 residues. CDR3 amino acids: CASSPNTRSGNTIYF. DNA of the CDR3: TGTGCCAGCAGTCCAAACACGCGCTCTGGAAACACCATATATTTT.

This chain uses TRBV4-1 with TRBJ2-7; 8 nucleotides agree with TRBD1. Germline CDR1 reads MGHRA; CDR2 reads YSYEKL. This CDR3 spans 16 amino acids. With V trimmed by 0 bases and J by 2 bases, 6 bases remained unmatched. The CDR3: CASSQEDRAGTYEQYF. CDR3 coding DNA: TGCGCCAGCAGCCAAGAGGACAGGGCGGGGACCTACGAGCAGTACTTC.

This clone was found a few times. The chain employs TRBV10-2 and TRBJ1-1; 7 bases are a match to TRBD1. Germline-derived CDR1 and CDR2 are WSHSY and SAAADI. CDR3 length equals 16 residues. J was trimmed by 2 bases and V by 6 bases; bases with no gene match: 12. The CDR3 here is CASRQVGQISNTEAFF. CDR3 DNA sequence: TGCGCCAGCAGACAAGTGGGACAGATTAGCAACACTGAAGCTTTCTTT.

The rearrangement joins TRBV4-1 to TRBJ2-1; TRBD1 matches 7 bases. J lost 2 bases, V lost 2 bases, and 3 bases had no gene match. CDR1 and CDR2 from the germline V gene are MGHRA and YSYEKL. The CDR3 has 15 residues. This CDR3 is CASSQMQGAYNEQFF. The CDR3 region has the DNA TGCGCCAGCAGCCAAATGCAGGGGGCCTACAATGAGCAGTTCTTC.

This clone was recorded once. J is TRBJ2-7 and V is TRBV11-2; D is ambiguous. Germline V gene lookup returns CDR1 SGHAT and CDR2 FQNNGV. Trimming took off 1 base at V and 3 bases at J, with 13 bases between the two ends. The CDR3 contains 15 residues. The CDR3 DNA sequence: TGTGCCAGCAGCTTAGGATTGCTCACCGTCTACGAGCAGTACTTC. Its translation is CASSLGLLTVYEQYF.

This CDR3 is CASSARVVSAYEQYF. CDR3 coding DNA: TGCGCCAGCAGCGCCAGGGTAGTGTCGGCCTACGAGCAGTACTTC. The chain carries TRBV5-1 and TRBJ2-7, with a tentative D call TRBD1 (5 bases). The CDR3 sequence is 15 residues long. Germline values: CDR1 SGHRS, CDR2 YFSETQ. V gave up 4 bases and J gave up 2 bases, with 16 bases separating them.

V usage is TRBV12-2 and J usage is TRBJ2-3; the table names TRBD2, a call not compared with the DNA. TRBV12-2 is shown as a pseudogene. The CDR3 totals 20 residues. CDR3 DNA sequence: TGTGCAAGTCGCTTAGCGGGTGGACTAGCGGGGGTGATTAGCACAGATACGCAGTATTTT. Amino acids: CASRLAGGLAGVISTDTQYF.